These T cell receptor beta chains were read from a single sample in a study of blood T cell repertoires in COVID-19. The data were produced by immunoSEQ multiplex PCR, yet TCRdb's version contains in-frame clones alone and is incomplete. This sample carries 150,000 to 200,000 clones, roughly 80% of them seen once, and the ten largest clones take about 2.6%. Sequenced sample: peripheral blood. The source is a human donor with acute or convalescent COVID-19. The donor label of this sample is uncertain. Both conserved end residues are part of each CDR3. A D gene is named only where the DNA matches it firmly. Clone size is stated in some rows and not others, as once, few, many or a class when expanded.

>TRBV7-6|once|TRBJ1-2|.
CASSPSGGGPYGYTF
TGTGCCAGCAGCCCCTCGGGAGGGGGTCCTTATGGCTACACCTTC
>TRBV9|.|TRBJ1-2|.
CASSEGTSYGYTF
TGTGCCAGCAGCGAAGGGACAAGCTATGGCTACACCTTC
>TRBV19|.|TRBJ1-2|.
CASRSLDRSYGYTF
TGTGCCAGTAGATCTTTAGACAGGAGCTATGGCTACACCTTC
>TRBV29-1|.|TRBJ1-1|.
CSVKMGRTEAFF
TGCAGCGTTAAAATGGGGAGGACTGAAGCTTTCTTT
>TRBV15|few|TRBJ1-2|.
CATSRDRWSTAGYTF
TGTGCCACCAGCAGAGATCGATGGTCAACAGCTGGCTACACCTTC
>TRBV11-2|.|TRBJ2-5|TRBD2
CASSPGGGAGETQYF
TGTGCCAGCAGCCCGGGCGGGGGGGCAGGAGAGACCCAGTACTTC
>TRBV18|.|TRBJ2-1|.
CASSAGGLDYNEQFF
TGTGCCAGCTCGGCCGGTGGACTCGATTACAATGAGCAGTTCTTC
>TRBV5-8|.|TRBJ1-1|.
CASSLGGMNTEAFF
TGTGCCAGCAGCTTGGGAGGGATGAACACTGAAGCTTTCTTT
>TRBV19|.|TRBJ1-6|.
CASSLSPAGNSPLHF
TGTGCCAGTAGCCTGTCTCCCGCCGGTAATTCACCCCTCCACTTT
>TRBV15|once|TRBJ2-7|.
CATSRRTESYEQYF
TGTGCCACCAGCAGGCGGACAGAGAGCTACGAGCAGTACTTC
>TRBV2|.|TRBJ2-5|TRBD1
CAILKDRGRWETQYF
TGTGCCATCCTTAAAGACAGGGGGCGTTGGGAGACCCAGTACTTC
>TRBV25-1|.|TRBJ2-2|TRBD1
CASSESDRVTGELFF
TGTGCCAGCAGTGAATCGGACAGGGTCACCGGGGAGCTGTTTTTT
>TRBV6-5|once|TRBJ1-3|TRBD1
CASSYDRVSGNTIYF
TGTGCCAGCAGTTATGACAGGGTGTCCGGAAACACCATATATTTT
>TRBV30|.|TRBJ2-7|TRBD1
CAWSGQEPTYEQYF
TGTGCCTGGAGCGGACAGGAACCTACCTACGAGCAGTACTTC
>TRBV27|.|TRBJ1-1|.
CASNLDSLNTEAFF
TGTGCCAGCAACCTCGACAGCCTGAACACTGAAGCTTTCTTT
>TRBV20-1|.|TRBJ2-7|.
CSASLTGYEQYF
TGCAGTGCTAGTCTCACCGGTTACGAGCAGTACTTC
>TRBV5-5|.|TRBJ1-2|.
CASSPRTELIGYTF
TGTGCCAGCAGTCCGAGGACAGAGTTGATCGGCTACACCTTC
>TRBV7-2|.|TRBJ2-2|TRBD1
CASSKGQRTGELFF
TGTGCCAGCAGCAAGGGACAGCGCACCGGGGAGCTGTTTTTT
>TRBV7-6|.|TRBJ2-5|.
CASSYQETQYF
TGTGCCAGCAGCTACCAGGAGACCCAGTACTTC
>TRBV30|.|TRBJ2-2|TRBD2
CAWIAGGRLVTAGELFF
TGTGCCTGGATCGCCGGCGGGAGGTTGGTAACGGCCGGGGAGCTGTTTTTT
>TRBV27|few|TRBJ1-2|TRBD1
CASGFRDREYGYTF
TGTGCCAGCGGATTCCGGGACAGGGAATATGGCTACACCTTC
>TRBV20-1|.|TRBJ1-1|TRBD1
CSASHSDRMNTEAFF
TGCAGTGCTAGTCATTCGGACAGGATGAACACTGAAGCTTTCTTT